The clone carrying this TCR beta chain turned up a few times. TCRdb re-derived calls from the 5' RACE reads in MiXCR, one entry per CDR3 protein. The data contain hundreds of thousands of distinct CDR3 sequences, about 20% of them singletons. The data stem from a study of identical twins. Trimming pared 0 bases from V and 4 bases from J, leaving 6 bases between. The CDR3 sequence is 13 residues long. The germline V gene encodes CDR1 DFQATT and CDR2 SNEGSKA (reference sequence). This same sample was also taken into another study, of T cells expressing NK-cell markers.

V usage is TRBV20-1 and J usage is TRBJ2-2, with D uncertain. The sequence was collected from a woman in her late teens or twenties in good health. Sequencing input: PBMCs. The CDR3 nucleotides are TGCAGTGCTAGAGAGGTGCTCACCGGGGAGCTGTTTTTT. Amino acids: CSAREVLTGELFF.